This TCR beta chain was observed in a study of blood T cell repertoires in COVID-19. As for the study in general: From the United States, Italy and Spain came samples of acute and convalescent COVID-19. T cells, B-cell-depleted T cells, or PBMCs provided the cDNA or gDNA that served as material.

Per the authors' pipeline: Amplification from reference gene primers served as the basis for estimated nucleated cell counts. Data came from immunoSEQ multiplex PCR; TCRdb stores just in-frame clones and leaves some out. The DNA gave D and trimming, while V, J and clone size come from that table. The sample lists 65,000 to 90,000 clones, about nine tenths occurring once. Germline CDR1 reads MNHEY; CDR2 reads SMNVEV (reference sequence). The length of the CDR3 is 15 residues. With V trimmed by 6 bases and J by 1 base, 7 bases remained unmatched. The gene calls are TRBV27 and TRBJ2-7; TRBD1 agrees at 9 bases. This clonotype was obtained from a human donor in a cohort sampled during active COVID-19. What was sequenced was peripheral blood. The CDR3 DNA reads as TGTGCCAGCAGACTAGGGACAGGGATATCCTACGAGCAGTACTTC. It yields the protein CASRLGTGISYEQYF.